This is a list of T cell receptor beta chains from one sample in a study of T cell responses to AZD1222 COVID-19 vaccine. Produced via immunoSEQ multiplex PCR; TCRdb's table is partial and in-frame only. The sample records roughly 120,000 clones, around 87% being singletons. Specimen: peripheral blood, collected on day 0 of AZD1222 vaccination. The source is an adult in good health. CDR3s include the opening cysteine and the closing phenylalanine or tryptophan. The order of the fields is D gene, clone size, J gene, V gene, CDR3 DNA, CDR3 protein. The D gene is left open where the match is weak. Clone size is given for some rows only: seen once, a few or many times, or a class if the clone is expanded.

>.|.|TRBJ2-3|TRBV4-2
TGTGCCAGCAGCCAAGGCCTTACTTGGGATACGCAGTATTTT
CASSQGLTWDTQYF
>.|.|TRBJ1-3|TRBV7-9
TGTGCCAGCAGCTTAGGGGACTACTCTGGAAACACCATATATTTT
CASSLGDYSGNTIYF
>.|.|TRBJ2-1|TRBV6-1
TGTGCCAGCAGTGAAGACAGGCCTAATGAGCAGTTCTTC
CASSEDRPNEQFF
>.|once|TRBJ2-3|TRBV12-5
TGTGCTAGTGGTTTGGTACAACAGGAGATCACAGATACGCAGTATTTT
CASGLVQQEITDTQYF
>TRBD1|.|TRBJ2-2|TRBV5-1
TGCGCCAGCAGCCGACAGGGACCGAACACCGGGGAGCTGTTTTTT
CASSRQGPNTGELFF
>.|.|TRBJ2-7|TRBV2
TGTGCCAGCACCGAAACCCCGGGCGGCTCCTACGAGCAGTACTTC
CASTETPGGSYEQYF
>.|.|TRBJ1-1|TRBV12-3/TRBV12-4
TGTGCCACCACCGGACAGCCTAACACTGAAGCTTTCTTT
CATTGQPNTEAFF
>.|.|TRBJ1-3|TRBV9
TGTGCCAGCAGCGTAGCATCCTCTGGAAACACCATATATTTT
CASSVASSGNTIYF
>.|.|TRBJ2-7|TRBV4-2
TGTGCCAGCAGCCAAGATCCGGTTTTGAGTGAGCAGTACTTC
CASSQDPVLSEQYF
>.|.|TRBJ2-1|TRBV11-3
TGTGCCATCCTAGACTGGGGGGGCCATGAGCAGTTCTTC
CAILDWGGHEQFF
>.|.|TRBJ2-2|TRBV19
TGTGCCAGTACAGGGGTGGGCGGGGAGCTGTTTTTT
CASTGVGGELFF